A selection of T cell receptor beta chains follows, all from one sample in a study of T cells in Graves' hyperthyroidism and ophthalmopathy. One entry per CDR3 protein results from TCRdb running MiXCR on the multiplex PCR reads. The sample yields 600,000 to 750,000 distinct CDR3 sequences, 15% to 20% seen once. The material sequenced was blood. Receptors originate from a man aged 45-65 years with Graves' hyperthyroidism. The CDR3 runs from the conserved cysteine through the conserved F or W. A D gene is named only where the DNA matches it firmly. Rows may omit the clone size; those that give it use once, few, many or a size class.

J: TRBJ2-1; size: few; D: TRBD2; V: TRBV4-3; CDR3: CASSHPSGRENEQFF; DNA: TGCGCCAGCAGCCATCCTAGCGGGAGGGAAAATGAGCAGTTCTTC
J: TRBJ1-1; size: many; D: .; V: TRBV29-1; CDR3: CSVVLGVNTEAFF; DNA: TGCAGCGTTGTACTAGGGGTGAACACTGAAGCTTTCTTT
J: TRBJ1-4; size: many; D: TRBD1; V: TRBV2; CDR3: CASSSGQGVEKLFF; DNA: TGTGCCAGCAGTTCGGGACAGGGGGTTGAAAAACTGTTTTTT
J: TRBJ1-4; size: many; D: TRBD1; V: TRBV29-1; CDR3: CSVTGTGVEKLFF; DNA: TGCAGCGTCACCGGGACAGGGGTTGAAAAACTGTTTTTT
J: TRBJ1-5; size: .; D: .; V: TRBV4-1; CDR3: CASSQVAPGGNQPQHF; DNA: TGCGCCAGCAGCCAAGTGGCACCCGGGGGAAATCAGCCCCAGCATTTT
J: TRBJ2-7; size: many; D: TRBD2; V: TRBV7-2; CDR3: CASSLVLATHEQYF; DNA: TGTGCCAGCAGCTTAGTACTAGCGACACACGAGCAGTACTTC
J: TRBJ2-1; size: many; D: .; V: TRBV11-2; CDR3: CASSLAPDRGYNEQFF; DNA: TGTGCCAGCAGCTTAGCCCCCGATAGGGGCTACAATGAGCAGTTCTTC
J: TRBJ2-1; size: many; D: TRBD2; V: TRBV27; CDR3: CASSYALAGELHNYEQFF; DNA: TGTGCCAGCAGTTATGCGCTAGCGGGAGAATTGCACAATTATGAGCAGTTCTTC
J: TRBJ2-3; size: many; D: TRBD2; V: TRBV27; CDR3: CASSSELAGDSDTQYF; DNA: TGTGCCAGCAGTTCCGAACTAGCGGGAGACTCGGATACGCAGTATTTT
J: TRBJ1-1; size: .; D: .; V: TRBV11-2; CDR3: CASSLKAGTEAFF; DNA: TGTGCCAGCAGCTTAAAGGCAGGCACTGAAGCTTTCTTT
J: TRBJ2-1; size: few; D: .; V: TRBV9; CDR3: CASSFHGIDSYNEQFF; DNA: TGTGCCAGCAGCTTCCACGGCATTGACTCCTACAATGAGCAGTTCTTC
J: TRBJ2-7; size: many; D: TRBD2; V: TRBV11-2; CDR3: CASSPTRLLAGGPYEQYF; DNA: TGTGCCAGCAGCCCTACCCGGTTACTAGCGGGAGGGCCCTACGAGCAGTACTTC
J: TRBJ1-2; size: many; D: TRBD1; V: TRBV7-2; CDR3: CASSLAGTGAGGYTF; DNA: TGTGCCAGCAGCTTAGCCGGGACAGGGGCGGGTGGCTACACCTTC
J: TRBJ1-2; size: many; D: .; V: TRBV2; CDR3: CASSRAGAPNYGYTF; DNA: TGTGCCAGCAGCCGGGCAGGGGCCCCTAACTATGGCTACACCTTC
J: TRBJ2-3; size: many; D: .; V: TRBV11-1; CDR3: CASSSDSDTQYF; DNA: TGTGCCAGCAGCTCGGACTCGGATACGCAGTATTTT
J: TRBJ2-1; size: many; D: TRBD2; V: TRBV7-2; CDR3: CASSSFGARELNEQFF; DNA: TGTGCCAGCAGCTCCTTCGGTGCGCGGGAGCTCAATGAGCAGTTCTTC
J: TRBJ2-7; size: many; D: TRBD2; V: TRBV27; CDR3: CASSLAGGGAYEQYF; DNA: TGTGCCAGCAGTTTGGCGGGAGGGGGGGCCTACGAGCAGTACTTC
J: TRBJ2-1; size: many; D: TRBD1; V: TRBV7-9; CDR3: CASSQGGDNNEQFF; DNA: TGTGCCAGCAGCCAAGGGGGCGATAACAATGAGCAGTTCTTC
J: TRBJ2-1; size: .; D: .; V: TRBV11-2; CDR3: CASSSQGTNEQFF; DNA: TGTGCCAGCAGCTCCCAGGGGACCAATGAGCAGTTCTTC
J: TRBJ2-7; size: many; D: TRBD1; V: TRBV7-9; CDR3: CASSLGTGLTYEQYF; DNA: TGTGCCAGCAGCTTAGGGACAGGGTTAACCTACGAGCAGTACTTC
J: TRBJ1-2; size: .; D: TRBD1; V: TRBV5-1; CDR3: CASSLAGQGEGYTF; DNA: TGCGCCAGCAGCTTAGCAGGACAGGGTGAGGGCTACACCTTC
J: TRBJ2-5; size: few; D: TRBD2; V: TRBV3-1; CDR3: CASSQRLAGLGTETQYF; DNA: TGTGCCAGCAGCCAACGACTAGCTGGATTGGGTACAGAGACCCAGTACTTC
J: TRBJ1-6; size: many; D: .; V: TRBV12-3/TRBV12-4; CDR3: CASSLQQRSPLHF; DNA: TGTGCCAGCAGTTTACAACAACGGTCACCCCTCCACTTT
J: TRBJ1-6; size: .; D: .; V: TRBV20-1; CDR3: CSAPDPGRSPLHF; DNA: TGCAGTGCTCCAGACCCGGGGCGGTCACCCCTCCACTTT
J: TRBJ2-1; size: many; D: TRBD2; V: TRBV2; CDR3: CASRLKAGATYNEQFF; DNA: TGTGCCAGCAGACTTAAAGCGGGAGCTACCTACAATGAGCAGTTCTTC
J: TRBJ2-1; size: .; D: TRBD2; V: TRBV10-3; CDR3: CAIRAGGTSRVDEQFF; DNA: TGTGCCATCAGGGCCGGGGGGACTAGCAGGGTCGATGAGCAGTTCTTC
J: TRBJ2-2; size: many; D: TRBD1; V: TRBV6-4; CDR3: CASSPGQDTGELFF; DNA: TGTGCCAGCAGCCCGGGACAGGACACCGGGGAGCTGTTTTTT
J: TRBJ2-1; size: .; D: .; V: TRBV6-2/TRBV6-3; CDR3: CASAVGSSYNEQFF; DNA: TGTGCCAGCGCTGTAGGGAGCTCCTACAATGAGCAGTTCTTC
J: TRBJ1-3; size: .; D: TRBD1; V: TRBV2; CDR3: CASSQGQGSGNTIYF; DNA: TGTGCCAGCAGCCAAGGACAGGGCTCTGGAAACACCATATATTTT
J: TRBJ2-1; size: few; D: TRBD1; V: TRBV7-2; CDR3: CASKQAQGTGYNEQFF; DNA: TGTGCCAGCAAACAAGCACAGGGGACGGGATACAATGAGCAGTTCTTC